Below, one T cell receptor (beta chain) is given with its context. Its antigen is still unknown. The data were taken from a study of T-cell memory formation after mild COVID-19. Study details: Largely donor-specific TCR clusters were found. Study findings and constraints: CD4+ clones that contracted lay mainly in CM and EM; CD8+ ones lay in EMRA. Day 37-peaking second-wave clones had unconfirmed SARS-CoV-2 specificity.

TCRdb called the 5' RACE reads again in MiXCR, with one record for every CDR3 protein. The profile shows around 300,000 distinct CDR3 sequences, just under 20% of them singletons. V was pared by 4 bases and J by 7 bases, with 4 bases of the junction left unmatched. CDR1 and CDR2 (germline): SGHRS, YFSETQ. The CDR3 covers 14 residues. The sequenced material came from PBMCs or a T cell subset sorted from them (not recorded which). This sequence originates from a man aged 18 to 29 who had mild COVID-19 (a few samples of this study predate the infection). Cell type and time point are not known. J is TRBJ2-2 and V is TRBV5-1, with 10 bases matching TRBD1. The CDR3 sequence: CASSRDRGNGELFF. As DNA, the CDR3 is TGCGCCAGCAGCCGGGACAGGGGCAACGGGGAGCTGTTTTTT.